This TCR beta chain derives from a study of blood T cell repertoires in COVID-19. Overall study context: The study drew acute and convalescent COVID-19 samples from the United States, Italy and Spain. T cells, B-cell-depleted T cells, or PBMCs provided the cDNA or gDNA that served as material.

This CDR3 contains 15 residues. Germline values: CDR1 GTSNPN, CDR2 SVGIG (reference sequence). V lost 3 bases, J lost 1 base, and 15 bases lay in between. How the authors handled the data: Reference gene primers were amplified, and this amplification served to estimate nucleated cell counts. Measured with immunoSEQ multiplex PCR; TCRdb has only the in-frame clones, and not every one. The V and J calls and clone size are taken from that table; D and trimming were inferred from the DNA. Of more than 110,000 clones listed, roughly 90% were seen once; the top ten hold 2.5% to 3%. This chain links TRBV30 with TRBJ1-1, with D possibly TRBD1 on 5 matching bases. This sequence was found in a man between 60 and 70 years old with active or convalescent COVID-19. Sequenced material: peripheral blood. The CDR3 bases are TGTGCCTGGAGAAGACCCCCGGGGGGGAACACTGAAGCTTTCTTT. Its protein product is CAWRRPPGGNTEAFF.